Below, 4 T cell receptor beta chains from the same sample are listed, as sequenced in a study of beta chain features in type 1 diabetes. Findings and caveats of the study: Shortening of TCRB CDR3s, moderate but significant, appeared in all four CD4+ subsets of Type 1 diabetes patients.

Investigators reverse transcribed all isolated RNA, so they sequenced expressed TCRB transcripts. Sequencing used immunoSEQ multiplex PCR; TCRdb keeps in-frame clones, though not all of them. Among about 660,000 clones listed, roughly an eighth were seen once. Their recognized antigens are unknown. The sequencing input was naive CD4+ T cells from blood. The source is a young man with type 1 diabetes.

This clone was detected only a few times. The J gene is TRBJ1-2, the V gene TRBV5-4; TRBD1 agrees at 9 bases. This CDR3 has 14 residues. Losses at the gene ends were 2 bases for V and 8 bases for J; bases not matched to a gene: 7. The V gene's germline CDR1 is SGHNT and CDR2 YYREEE (reference sequence). The CDR3 here is CASSLIQGATGYTF. The CDR3 bases are TGTGCCAGCAGCTTAATACAGGGGGCTACGGGCTACACCTTC. Based on the CDR3 plus reference TRBV5-4 and TRBJ1-2, the full variable domain is ETGVTQSPTHLIKTRGQQVTLRCSSQSGHNTVSWYQQALGQGPQFIFQYYREEENGRGNFPPRFSGLQFPNYSSELNVNALELDDSALYLCASSLIQGATGYTFGSGTRLTVV.

A few counts support this clone. The chain employs TRBV28 and TRBJ1-1; no clear D. Germline-derived CDR1 and CDR2 are MDHEN and SYDVKM. Between the trimmed V and J ends, which lost 2 bases and 1 base, there was a span of 11 bases. This CDR3 region has 15 residues. The CDR3 loop is CASSLLDQANTEAFF. The CDR3 nucleotides are TGTGCCAGCAGTTTACTGGACCAGGCGAACACTGAAGCTTTCTTT.

This clone showed up just a few times. The V gene is TRBV25-1, the J gene TRBJ2-2; TRBD1 matches at 9 bases. V was clipped by 10 bases and J by 7 bases; unmatched bases: 10. This CDR3 has 14 amino acids. The germline V gene has CDR1 MGHDK and CDR2 SYGVNS. CDR3 region: CATEGQGGDGELFF. The CDR3 DNA follows: TGTGCCACCGAGGGACAGGGCGGGGACGGGGAGCTGTTTTTT.

The chain carries TRBV30 and TRBJ1-5; 7 bases fit TRBD1. CDR3 size: 15 residues. After removal of 4 bases from V and 2 bases from J, the junction contained 8 bases not matched to a gene. Per the germline V gene, CDR1 is GTSNPN and CDR2 is SVGIG (reference sequence). The CDR3 DNA follows: TGTGCCTGGAATAACAGGGGTCGTGGCAATCAGCCCCAGCATTTT. This gives the protein CAWNNRGRGNQPQHF.